These 14 T cell receptor beta chains came from one sample sequenced in a study of tumor-infiltrating lymphocytes in primary liver carcinoma. Starting from approximately 470 ng of total RNA, TCR beta cDNA was produced with a primer in the constant region. ARM-PCR, slightly modified, supplied the TCR beta libraries through three nested multiplex PCR rounds. The two initial PCR rounds, roughly 9 cycles each, used TRBV1-TRBV30 forward and C-beta reverse primers. TCRdb called the multiplex PCR reads again in MiXCR, with one record for every CDR3 protein. Of 310,000 or so distinct CDR3 sequences detected, almost 60% appear once; the ten largest clones hold approximately 17%. The source of the blood RNA was unsorted whole blood, and germline DNA was extracted as well. Sequences were obtained from peripheral blood. The receptors originated from a woman in her 30s with primary liver carcinoma and hepatitis B virus infection.

This chain's CDR3 is CASSYGLRENTEAFF. DNA for the CDR3: TGTGCCAGCAGTTATGGGCTCAGGGAAAACACTGAAGCTTTCTTT. The J gene is TRBJ1-1, the V gene TRBV6-5; weak D call: TRBD1 (5 bases). This CDR3 spans 15 amino acids. Germline assignment: CDR1 MNHEY and CDR2 SVGAGI. Trimming removed 3 bases at V and 2 bases at J, with 13 bases between.

The rearrangement links TRBV12-3 or TRBV12-4 to TRBJ1-1; no reliable D call. V dropped 2 bases and J dropped 0 bases, with 4 bases sitting between them. This CDR3 has 13 residues. CDR3: CASSLKMNTEAFF. CDR3 nucleotide sequence: TGTGCCAGCAGTTTAAAGATGAACACTGAAGCTTTCTTT.

In regard to this clonotype: A single base separates this from a much larger clone, so it may be a read error. The chain recombines TRBV6-5 with TRBJ2-7, with 9 bases fitting TRBD1. Germline V gene lookup returns CDR1 MNHEY and CDR2 SVGAGI. The CDR3 covers 14 residues. CDR3 sequence (DNA): TGTGCCAGCAGGGGACAGGGTTCCCGTAACGAGAAGTACTTC. Its protein is CASRGQGSRNEKYF.

At least ten counts were recorded for this clonotype. This chain links TRBV11-1 with TRBJ2-7; 7 nucleotides match TRBD2. This CDR3 comprises 14 residues. With V trimmed by 1 base and J by 5 bases, 5 bases remained unmatched. Germline assignment: CDR1 SGHAT and CDR2 FQDESV (reference sequence). The CDR3 spells CASSLETSHHEQYF. CDR3 nucleotide sequence: TGTGCCAGCAGCTTAGAGACTAGCCACCACGAGCAGTACTTC.

V gene TRBV11-2 combines with J gene TRBJ2-5, with TRBD1 as a possible D gene (6 bases). CDR1 is SGHAT, CDR2 FQNNGV, per germline. The V gene lost 10 bases and the J gene lost 7 bases, with 25 bases spanning the gap. The length of the CDR3 is 15 residues. The CDR3 protein is CAISLTRGLRGTQYF. For the CDR3, the DNA is TGTGCCATCAGTCTCACAAGGGGGTTACGGGGGACCCAGTACTTC.

This rearrangement joins TRBV6-1 to TRBJ2-5, with D perhaps TRBD1 or TRBD2 (6 bases each). The V end lost 7 bases, the J end lost 5 bases, and 17 bases lay between the germline ends. This CDR3 region has 14 residues. Per germline, CDR1 MNHNS and CDR2 SASEGT. As DNA, the CDR3 is TGTGCCAGCACCCGTAGGGGGGCCGGGGAGACCCAGTACTTC. Translating gives CASTRRGAGETQYF.

This clonotype was seen a handful of times. This may come from a read error, since a much larger clone is one base off. The chain uses TRBV11-2 and TRBJ2-7, with D unclear. Germline assignment: CDR1 SGHAT and CDR2 FQNNGV. This CDR3 comprises 15 residues. CDR3 region: CASSLRAQGPYERYF. The CDR3 region has the DNA TGTGCCAGCAGTCTCCGGGCCCAAGGACCCTACGAGCGGTACTTC. The complete variable domain, with remaining parts taken from reference TRBV11-2 and TRBJ2-7, reads EAGVAQSPRYKIIEKRQSVAFWCNPISGHATLYWYQQILGQGPKLLIQFQNNGVVDDSQLPKDRFSAERLKGVDSTLKIQPAKLEDSAVYLCASSLRAQGPYERYFGPGTRLTVT.

With regard to this clonotype: A read error may produce the germline difference seen at one junction end. J is TRBJ2-7 and V is TRBV11-2; D is perhaps TRBD1 (5 bases). The CDR3 spans 14 residues. Germline V gives CDR1 SGHAT, CDR2 FQNNGV. The CDR3 spells CASSLVGRADEHYF. The CDR3 DNA reads TGCGCCAGCAGCTTAGTAGGCAGGGCGGACGAACATTACTTC.

As for this clonotype: One base away lies a much larger clone, so this may be a sequencing read error. The chain carries TRBV4-1 and TRBJ2-1; 8 bases are a match to TRBD1. This CDR3 contains 15 residues. Per germline, CDR1 MGHRA and CDR2 YSYEKL. The CDR3, as DNA: TGCGCCAACAGCCAAGAACCCAGGGGGCGCCATGAGCAGTTCTTC. The encoded protein is CANSQEPRGRHEQFF.

Concerning this clonotype itself: Here the CDR3 omits its conserved ending phenylalanine or tryptophan, so a read error is the likely source. The chain uses TRBV11-3 and TRBJ2-1; 7 bases fit TRBD2. The CDR3 runs to 14 residues. Germline V CDR1 and CDR2: SGHNT, YENEEA. The CDR3 DNA reads TGTACCAGCAGCTTACTGATCGGCGGGAGTAAGCAGTTCTCC. This gives the protein CTSSLLIGGSKQFS.

This clonotype was seen just once. It may be a read error: a sequence one base away is much more abundant. Here the CDR3 omits its conserved ending phenylalanine or tryptophan, so a read error is the likely source. The V and J genes are TRBV6-1 and TRBJ2-1, with 9 nucleotides matching TRBD2. Germline CDR1 MNHNS, CDR2 SASEGT. The CDR3 sequence is 17 residues long. The junction had 5 bases not matched to a gene; V was cut back by 2 bases and J by 0 bases. CDR3 protein: CASSELAGGPSYNEQFL. CDR3 DNA sequence: TGTGCCAGCAGTGAACTGGCGGGAGGGCCCTCCTACAATGAGCAGTTCCTC.

About this clonotype: A much larger clone lies a single base off, so this may be a read error. This rearrangement joins TRBV29-1 to TRBJ2-1, with 14 bases fitting TRBD2. Germline V gene sequence: CDR1 SQVTM, CDR2 ANQGSEA. The CDR3 runs to 14 residues. The junction had 4 bases not matched to a gene; V was cut back by 4 bases and J by 8 bases. The CDR3 protein is CSVAGTSGSHEQFF. The CDR3 coding sequence is TGCAGCGTTGCCGGGACTAGCGGGAGCCATGAGCAGTTCTTC.

On this clonotype itself: The junction differs from germline at one of its ends, possibly a read error. The chain joins TRBV6-1 to TRBJ2-1; D tentatively fits TRBD1 or TRBD2 (5 bases each). CDR1 and CDR2 (germline): MNHNS, SASEGT. The CDR3 runs 13 residues. CDR3 coding DNA: TGTGCCAGCCATTCCGGGACGGTGAATGAGCTGTTCTTC. This sequence encodes CASHSGTVNELFF.

This clonotype was counted many times. This chain connects TRBV12-3 or TRBV12-4 to TRBJ2-4, with a possible D match to TRBD2 (6 bases). The CDR3 extends over 16 amino acids. V was pared by 6 bases and J by 0 bases, with 15 bases between. CDR3 in amino acids: CASRGGDIKAKNIQYF. CDR3 coding DNA: TGTGCCAGCAGAGGAGGGGATATAAAAGCCAAAAACATTCAGTACTTC.